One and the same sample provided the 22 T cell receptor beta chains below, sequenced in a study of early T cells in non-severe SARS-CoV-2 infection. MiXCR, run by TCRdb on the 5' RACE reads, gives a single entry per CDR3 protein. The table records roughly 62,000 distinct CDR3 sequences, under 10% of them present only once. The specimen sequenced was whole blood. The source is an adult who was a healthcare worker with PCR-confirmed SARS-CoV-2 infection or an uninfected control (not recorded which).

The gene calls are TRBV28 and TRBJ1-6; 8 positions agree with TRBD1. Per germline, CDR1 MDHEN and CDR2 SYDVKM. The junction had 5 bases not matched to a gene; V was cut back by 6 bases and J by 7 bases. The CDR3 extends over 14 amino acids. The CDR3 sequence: CASRIQGGNSPLHF. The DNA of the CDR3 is TGTGCCAGCAGGATACAGGGGGGGAATTCACCCCTCCACTTT.

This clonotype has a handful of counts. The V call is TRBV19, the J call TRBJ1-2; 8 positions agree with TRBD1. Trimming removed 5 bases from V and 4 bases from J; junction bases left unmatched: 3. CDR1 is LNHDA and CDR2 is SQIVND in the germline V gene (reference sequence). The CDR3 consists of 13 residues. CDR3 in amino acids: CASSADRGYGYTF. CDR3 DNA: TGTGCCAGTAGTGCCGACAGGGGCTATGGCTACACCTTC.

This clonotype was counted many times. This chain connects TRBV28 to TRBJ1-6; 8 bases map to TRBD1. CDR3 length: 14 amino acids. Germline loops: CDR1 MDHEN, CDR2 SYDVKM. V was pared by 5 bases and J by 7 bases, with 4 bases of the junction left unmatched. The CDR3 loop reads CASSPGQGNSPLHF. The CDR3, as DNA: TGTGCCAGCAGTCCCGGACAGGGCAATTCACCCCTCCACTTT.

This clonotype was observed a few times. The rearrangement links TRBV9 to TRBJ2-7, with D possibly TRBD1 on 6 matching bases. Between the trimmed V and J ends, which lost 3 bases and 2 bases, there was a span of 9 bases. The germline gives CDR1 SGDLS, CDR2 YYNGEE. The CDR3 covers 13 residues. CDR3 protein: CASSAGVPYEQYF. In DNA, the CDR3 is TGTGCCAGCAGCGCAGGGGTTCCCTACGAGCAGTACTTC. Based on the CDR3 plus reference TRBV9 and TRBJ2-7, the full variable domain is DSGVTQTPKHLITATGQRVTLRCSPRSGDLSVYWYQQSLDQGLQFLIQYYNGEERAKGNILERFSAQQFPDLHSELNLSSLELGDSALYFCASSAGVPYEQYFGPGTRLTVT.

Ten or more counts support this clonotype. CDR3 in amino acids: CASSAWGLAPGANVLTF. In DNA form, the CDR3 reads TGTGCCAGCAGTGCCTGGGGGTTGGCCCCTGGGGCCAACGTCCTGACTTTC. This rearrangement joins TRBV28 to TRBJ2-6, with D possibly called TRBD1 or TRBD2 (5 bases each). V was cut by 5 bases and J by 2 bases, with 16 bases left in between. This CDR3 has 17 amino acids. Germline CDR1 reads MDHEN; CDR2 reads SYDVKM.

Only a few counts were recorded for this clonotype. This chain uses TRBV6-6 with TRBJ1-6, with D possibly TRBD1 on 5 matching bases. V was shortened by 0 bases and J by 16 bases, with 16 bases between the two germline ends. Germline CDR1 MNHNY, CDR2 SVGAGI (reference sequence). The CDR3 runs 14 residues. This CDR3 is CASSYSRDPTALHF. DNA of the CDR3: TGTGCCAGCAGTTACTCCCGGGACCCAACGGCTCTCCACTTT.

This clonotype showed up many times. This CDR3 reads CSVGYHEGTEAFF. CDR3 DNA: TGCAGCGTTGGTTACCATGAGGGGACTGAAGCTTTCTTT. The genes are TRBV29-1 and TRBJ1-1; D may be TRBD1 (5 bases). Germline V gene sequence: CDR1 SQVTM, CDR2 ANQGSEA. The CDR3 covers 13 residues. The V and J ends lost 4 bases and 5 bases respectively, with 14 bases between them.

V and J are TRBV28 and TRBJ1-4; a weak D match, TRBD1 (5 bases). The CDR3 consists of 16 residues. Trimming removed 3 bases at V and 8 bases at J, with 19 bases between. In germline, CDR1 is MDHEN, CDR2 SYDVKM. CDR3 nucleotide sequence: TGTGCCAGCAGTTTTTGGCAGGGCACTTATCGGGAAAAACTGTTTTTT. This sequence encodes CASSFWQGTYREKLFF. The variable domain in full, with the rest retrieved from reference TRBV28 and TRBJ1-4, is DVKVTQSSRYLVKRTGEKVFLECVQDMDHENMFWYRQDPGLGLRLIYFSYDVKMKEKGDIPEGYSVSREKKERFSLILESASTNQTSMYLCASSFWQGTYREKLFFGSGTQLSVL.

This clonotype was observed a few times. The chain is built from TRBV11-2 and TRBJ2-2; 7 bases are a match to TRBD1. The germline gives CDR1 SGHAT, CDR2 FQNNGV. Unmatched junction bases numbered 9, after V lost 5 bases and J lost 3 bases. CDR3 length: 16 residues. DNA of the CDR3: TGTGCCAGCAGCCCTGGTTTAGGGGGCGACACCGGGGAGCTGTTTTTT. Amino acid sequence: CASSPGLGGDTGELFF.

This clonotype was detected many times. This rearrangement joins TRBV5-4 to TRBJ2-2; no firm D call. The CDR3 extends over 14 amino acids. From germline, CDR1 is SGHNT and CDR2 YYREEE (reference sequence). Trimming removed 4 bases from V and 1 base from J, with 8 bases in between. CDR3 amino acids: CASSRAGNTGELFF. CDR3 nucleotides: TGTGCCAGCAGCCGGGCCGGGAACACCGGGGAGCTGTTTTTT.

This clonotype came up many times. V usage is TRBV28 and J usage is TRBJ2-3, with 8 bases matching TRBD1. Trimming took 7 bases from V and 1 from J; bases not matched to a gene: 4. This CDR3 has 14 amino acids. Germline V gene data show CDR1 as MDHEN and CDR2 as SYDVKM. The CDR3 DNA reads TGTGCCAGCACCTTGGGACAGGGCACAGATACGCAGTATTTT. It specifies CASTLGQGTDTQYF.

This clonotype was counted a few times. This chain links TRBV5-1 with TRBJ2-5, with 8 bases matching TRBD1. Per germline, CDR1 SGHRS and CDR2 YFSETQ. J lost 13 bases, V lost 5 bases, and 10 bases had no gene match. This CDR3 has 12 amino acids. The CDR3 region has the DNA TGCGCCAGCAGTCCGGACAGGGCCCCGCTGTACTTC. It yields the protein CASSPDRAPLYF.

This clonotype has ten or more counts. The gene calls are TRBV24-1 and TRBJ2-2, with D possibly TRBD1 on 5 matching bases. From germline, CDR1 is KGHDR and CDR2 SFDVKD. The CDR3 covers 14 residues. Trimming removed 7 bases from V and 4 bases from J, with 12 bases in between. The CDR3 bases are TGTGCCACCAGATCCACAGGTACCACCGGGGAGCTGTTTTTT. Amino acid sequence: CATRSTGTTGELFF.

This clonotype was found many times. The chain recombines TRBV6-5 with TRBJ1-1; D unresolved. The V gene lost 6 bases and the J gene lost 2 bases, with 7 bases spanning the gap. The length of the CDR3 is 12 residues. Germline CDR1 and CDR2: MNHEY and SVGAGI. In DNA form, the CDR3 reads TGTGCCAGCAGCTGGGATAACACTGAAGCTTTCTTT. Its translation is CASSWDNTEAFF.

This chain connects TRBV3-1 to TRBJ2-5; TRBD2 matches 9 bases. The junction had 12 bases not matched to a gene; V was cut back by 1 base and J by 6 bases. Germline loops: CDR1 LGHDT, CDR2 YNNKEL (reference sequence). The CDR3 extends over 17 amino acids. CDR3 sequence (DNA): TGTGCCAGCAGCCAAGCCTCAAGGGCGGGGGGGATGCAGACCCAGTACTTC. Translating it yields CASSQASRAGGMQTQYF.

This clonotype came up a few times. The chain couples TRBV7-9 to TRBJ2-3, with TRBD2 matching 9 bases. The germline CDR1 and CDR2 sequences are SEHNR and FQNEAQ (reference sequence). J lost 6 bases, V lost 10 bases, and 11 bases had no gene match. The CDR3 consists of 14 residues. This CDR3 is CATRGAGGSDTQYF. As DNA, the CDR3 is TGTGCCACCCGCGGAGCGGGAGGATCCGATACGCAGTATTTT. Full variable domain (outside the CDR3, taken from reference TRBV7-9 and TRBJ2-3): DTGVSQNPRHKITKRGQNVTFRCDPISEHNRLYWYRQTLGQGPEFLTYFQNEAQLEKSRLLSDRFSAERPKGSFSTLEIQRTEQGDSAMYLCATRGAGGSDTQYFGPGTRLTVL.

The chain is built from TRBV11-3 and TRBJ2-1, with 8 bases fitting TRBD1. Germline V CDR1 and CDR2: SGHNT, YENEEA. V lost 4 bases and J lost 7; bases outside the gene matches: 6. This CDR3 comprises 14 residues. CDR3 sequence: CASSSWTGRNEQFF. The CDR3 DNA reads TGTGCCAGCAGCTCCTGGACAGGGAGGAATGAGCAGTTCTTC.

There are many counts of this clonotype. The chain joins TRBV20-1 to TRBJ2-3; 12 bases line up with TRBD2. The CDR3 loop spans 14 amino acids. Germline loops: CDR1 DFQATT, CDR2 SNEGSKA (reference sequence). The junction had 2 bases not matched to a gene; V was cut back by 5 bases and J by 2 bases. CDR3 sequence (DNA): TGCAGTGCTTGGACTAGCGGGGTCACAGATACGCAGTATTTT. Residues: CSAWTSGVTDTQYF.

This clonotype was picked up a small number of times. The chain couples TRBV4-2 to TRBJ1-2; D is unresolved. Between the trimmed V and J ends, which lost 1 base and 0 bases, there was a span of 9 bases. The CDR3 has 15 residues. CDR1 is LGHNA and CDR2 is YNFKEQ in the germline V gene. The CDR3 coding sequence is TGTGCCAGCAGCCAAGTGGGTAGGACTAACTATGGCTACACCTTC. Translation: CASSQVGRTNYGYTF.

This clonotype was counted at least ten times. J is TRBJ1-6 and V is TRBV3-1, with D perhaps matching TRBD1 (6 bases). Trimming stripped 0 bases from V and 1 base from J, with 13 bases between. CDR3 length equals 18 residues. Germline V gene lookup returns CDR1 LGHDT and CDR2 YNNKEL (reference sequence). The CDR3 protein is CASSQERGQRSYNSPLHF. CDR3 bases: TGTGCCAGCAGCCAAGAACGCGGACAGCGGTCCTATAATTCACCCCTCCACTTT.

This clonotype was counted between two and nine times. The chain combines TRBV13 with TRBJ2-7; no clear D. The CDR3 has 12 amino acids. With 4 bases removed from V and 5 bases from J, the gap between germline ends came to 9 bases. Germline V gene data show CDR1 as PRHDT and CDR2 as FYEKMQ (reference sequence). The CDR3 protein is CASSSAPNEQYF. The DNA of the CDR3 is TGTGCCAGCAGCTCCGCTCCTAACGAGCAGTACTTC.

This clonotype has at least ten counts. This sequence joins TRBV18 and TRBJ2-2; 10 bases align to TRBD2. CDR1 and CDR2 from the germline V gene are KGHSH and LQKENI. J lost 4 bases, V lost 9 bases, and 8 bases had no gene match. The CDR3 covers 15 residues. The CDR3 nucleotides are TGTGCCAGTCGAGGGACTAGCGCTTCCACCGGGGAGCTGTTTTTT. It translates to CASRGTSASTGELFF. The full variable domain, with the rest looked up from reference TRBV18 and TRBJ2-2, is NAGVMQNPRHLVRRRGQEARLRCSPMKGHSHVYWYRQLPEEGLKFMVYLQKENIIDESGMPKERFSAEFPKEGPSILRIQQVVRGDSAAYFCASRGTSASTGELFFGEGSRLTVL.